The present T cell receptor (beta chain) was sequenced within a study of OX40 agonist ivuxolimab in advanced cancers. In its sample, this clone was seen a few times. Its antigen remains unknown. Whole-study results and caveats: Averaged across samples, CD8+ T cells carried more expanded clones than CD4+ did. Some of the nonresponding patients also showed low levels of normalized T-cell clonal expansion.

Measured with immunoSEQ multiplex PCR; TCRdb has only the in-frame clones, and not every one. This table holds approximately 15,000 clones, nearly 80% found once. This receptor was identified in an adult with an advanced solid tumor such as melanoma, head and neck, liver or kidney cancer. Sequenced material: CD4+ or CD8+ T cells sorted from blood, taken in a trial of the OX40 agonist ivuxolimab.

CDR3 amino acids: CASSPGTGELFF. The CDR3 DNA sequence: TGTGCCAGCAGTCCCGGGACGGGGGAGCTGTTTTTT. The V call is TRBV28, the J call TRBJ2-2, with D perhaps TRBD1 or TRBD2 (5 bases each). The CDR3 is 12 amino acids. V was clipped by 5 bases and J by 8 bases, with 9 bases between them. Germline-derived CDR1 and CDR2 are MDHEN and SYDVKM.